This T cell receptor beta chain was captured in a study of T cells in Graves' hyperthyroidism and ophthalmopathy. Germline V gives CDR1 LGHDT, CDR2 YNNKEL (reference sequence). The trim removed 1 base at V and 3 bases at J, leaving 11 bases unmatched. The CDR3 contains 18 residues. Using RNA transcripts as the source, TCR beta CDR3 regions were amplified. The TCR CDR3 was amplified in a first-round RT-PCR using the HTBI primer set. TCRdb processed the multiplex PCR reads anew with MiXCR; each CDR3 protein has one entry. The table records around 490,000 distinct CDR3 sequences, just under 20% of them present only once. In making diagnoses, clinical symptoms, serum thyroxine and TRAb, thyroid ultrasound and orbital computed tomography were all used.

The source material was blood. The sequence derives from a man aged 35-49 years with Graves' ophthalmopathy. V and J are TRBV3-1 and TRBJ2-5; TRBD2 agrees at 10 bases. CDR3 region: CASSQVRSGGAEKETQYF. DNA for the CDR3: TGTGCCAGCAGCCAAGTCAGAAGCGGGGGGGCCGAGAAAGAGACCCAGTACTTC.